The 9 T cell receptor beta chains presented below share a single source sample, sequenced in a study of OX40 agonist ivuxolimab in advanced cancers. Clones were sequenced by immunoSEQ multiplex PCR, and TCRdb holds only the in-frame ones, with some missing. The sample has about 41,000 clones; about 90% are singletons. The specimen comprised CD4+ or CD8+ T cells sorted from blood, sampled in a trial of the OX40 agonist ivuxolimab. The source is an adult with an advanced solid tumor such as melanoma, head and neck, liver or kidney cancer.

The CDR3 DNA reads as TGTGCCAGCAGTGAAGCCGACAGGGATCAAAAACTGTTTTTT. It translates to CASSEADRDQKLFF. The chain is built from TRBV2 and TRBJ1-4, with 7 bases aligning to TRBD1. This CDR3 comprises 14 residues. Germline CDR1 is SNHLY and CDR2 is FYNNEI. The trim removed 0 bases at V and 9 bases at J, leaving 4 bases unmatched.

V and J are TRBV10-3 and TRBJ2-1; D might be TRBD1 or TRBD2, each matching 5 bases. This CDR3 spans 11 amino acids. Between the trimmed V and J ends, which lost 9 bases and 6 bases, there was a span of 9 bases. The germline CDR1 and CDR2 sequences are ENHRY and SYGVKD. The CDR3 region is CAMRGGNEQFF. The CDR3 DNA sequence: TGTGCCATGAGGGGCGGCAATGAGCAGTTCTTC.

The chain carries TRBV5-4 and TRBJ2-7; D is uncertain. Germline CDR1 reads SGHNT; CDR2 reads YYREEE (reference sequence). The CDR3 is made up of 10 amino acids. V lost 10 bases to trimming and J lost 7 bases, with 12 bases between them. As DNA, the CDR3 is TGTGCCCGCACTACGTTGGAGCAGTACTTC. The encoded protein is CARTTLEQYF.

CDR3 residues: CASGWASGRRGGGTDTQYF. Here the CDR3 DNA reads TGTGCCAGCGGCTGGGCTAGCGGGAGGAGAGGCGGGGGCACAGATACGCAGTATTTT. V gene TRBV27 combines with J gene TRBJ2-3, with TRBD2 matching over 11 bases. V lost 8 bases to trimming and J lost 1 base; unmatched junction nucleotides: 17. Per germline, CDR1 MNHEY and CDR2 SMNVEV (reference sequence). CDR3 length: 19 amino acids.

The V gene is TRBV4-1, the J gene TRBJ1-5; TRBD1 is a possible D gene (6 bases). The germline V gene has CDR1 MGHRA and CDR2 YSYEKL. The V gene lost 2 bases and the J gene lost 4 bases, with 12 bases spanning the gap. This CDR3 comprises 15 residues. The CDR3 region is CASSQPDRLNQPQHF. DNA of the CDR3: TGCGCCAGCAGCCAACCCGACAGGCTTAATCAGCCCCAGCATTTT.

The chain links TRBV19 to TRBJ1-2, with D unresolved. Per germline, CDR1 LNHDA and CDR2 SQIVND (reference sequence). CDR3 length: 12 amino acids. V was trimmed by 7 bases and J by 7 bases, leaving 13 bases between them. CDR3 DNA sequence: TGTGCCAGTACCCCTTGGCGGGGTGGCTACACCTTC. It translates to CASTPWRGGYTF.

V gene TRBV2 combines with J gene TRBJ2-2; 8 positions agree with TRBD2. In germline, CDR1 is SNHLY, CDR2 FYNNEI. V shed 7 bases, J shed 6 bases, and the junction held 10 bases outside the gene matches. CDR3 size: 15 residues. CDR3 sequence reads: CASTRSGRISGELFF. The CDR3 nucleotides read TGTGCCAGCACCCGGAGCGGGAGAATCTCCGGGGAGCTGTTTTTT.

V is TRBV28 and J is TRBJ1-1; 7 bases line up with TRBD1. Germline V gene data show CDR1 as MDHEN and CDR2 as SYDVKM. Trimming at V came to 7 bases and at J to 11 bases, leaving 10 bases not matched to a gene. This CDR3 has 12 residues. The CDR3 nucleotides read TGTGCCAGCACGATGACAGGGCGGCTGGCTTTCTTT. Translated, it gives CASTMTGRLAFF.

The V call is TRBV4-1, the J call TRBJ2-7, with 8 bases lining up with TRBD2. The CDR3 extends over 18 amino acids. Germline values: CDR1 MGHRA, CDR2 YSYEKL. The junction had 14 bases not matched to a gene; V was cut back by 2 bases and J by 2 bases. The chain's CDR3 is CASSQSEGPGTSPYEQYF. CDR3 coding DNA: TGCGCCAGCAGCCAATCAGAGGGTCCCGGGACTAGTCCCTACGAGCAGTACTTC.